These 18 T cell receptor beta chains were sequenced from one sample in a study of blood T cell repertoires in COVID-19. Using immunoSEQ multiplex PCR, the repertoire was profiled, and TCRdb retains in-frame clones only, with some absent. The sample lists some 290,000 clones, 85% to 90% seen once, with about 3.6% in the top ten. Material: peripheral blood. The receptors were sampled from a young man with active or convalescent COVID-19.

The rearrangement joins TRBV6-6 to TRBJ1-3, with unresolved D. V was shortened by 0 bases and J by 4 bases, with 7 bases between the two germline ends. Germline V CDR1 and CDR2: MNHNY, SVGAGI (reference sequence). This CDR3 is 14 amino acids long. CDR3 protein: CASSYSSQGNTIYF. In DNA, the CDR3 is TGTGCCAGCAGTTACTCGAGTCAAGGAAACACCATATATTTT.

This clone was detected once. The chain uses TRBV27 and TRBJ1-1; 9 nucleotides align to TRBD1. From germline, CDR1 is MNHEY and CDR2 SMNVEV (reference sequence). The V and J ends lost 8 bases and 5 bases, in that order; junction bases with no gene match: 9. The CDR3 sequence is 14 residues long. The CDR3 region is CASGKQGAGTEAFF. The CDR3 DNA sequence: TGTGCCAGCGGGAAACAGGGGGCAGGGACTGAAGCTTTCTTT.

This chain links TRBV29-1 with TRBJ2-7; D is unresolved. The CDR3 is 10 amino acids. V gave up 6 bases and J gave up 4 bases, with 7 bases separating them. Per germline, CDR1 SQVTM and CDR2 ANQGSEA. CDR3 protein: CSVRDYEQYF. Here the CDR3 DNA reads TGCAGCGTACGAGATTACGAGCAGTACTTC.

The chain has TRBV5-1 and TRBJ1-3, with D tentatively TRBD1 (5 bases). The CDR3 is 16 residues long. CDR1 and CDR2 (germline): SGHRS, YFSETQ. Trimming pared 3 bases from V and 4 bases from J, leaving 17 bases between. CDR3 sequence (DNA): TGCGCCAGCAGCTCCAAACCATCAGGGTCAGGAAACACCATATATTTT. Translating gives CASSSKPSGSGNTIYF.

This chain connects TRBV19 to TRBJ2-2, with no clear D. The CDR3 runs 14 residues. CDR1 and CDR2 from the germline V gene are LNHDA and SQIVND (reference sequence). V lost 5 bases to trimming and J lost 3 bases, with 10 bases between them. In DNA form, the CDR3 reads TGTGCCAGTAGTTTTGCGACTGACACCGGGGAGCTGTTTTTT. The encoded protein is CASSFATDTGELFF.

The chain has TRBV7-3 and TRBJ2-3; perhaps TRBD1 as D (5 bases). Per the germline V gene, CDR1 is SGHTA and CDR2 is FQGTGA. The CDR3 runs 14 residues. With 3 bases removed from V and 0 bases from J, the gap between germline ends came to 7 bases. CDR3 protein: CASSFTGSTDTQYF. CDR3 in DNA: TGTGCCAGCAGCTTTACAGGTAGCACAGATACGCAGTATTTT.

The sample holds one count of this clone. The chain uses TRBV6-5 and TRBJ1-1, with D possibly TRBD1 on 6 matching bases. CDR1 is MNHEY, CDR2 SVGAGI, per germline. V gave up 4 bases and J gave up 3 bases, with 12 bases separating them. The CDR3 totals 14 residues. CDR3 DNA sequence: TGTGCCAGCAGTTTGCAGGGGTCGGACACTGAAGCTTTCTTT. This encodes CASSLQGSDTEAFF.

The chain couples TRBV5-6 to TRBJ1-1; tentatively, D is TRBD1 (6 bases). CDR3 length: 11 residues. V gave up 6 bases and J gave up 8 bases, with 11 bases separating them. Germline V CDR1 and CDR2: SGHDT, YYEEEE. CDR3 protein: CASTLQGEAFF. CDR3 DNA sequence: TGTGCCAGCACCCTACAGGGAGAAGCTTTCTTT.

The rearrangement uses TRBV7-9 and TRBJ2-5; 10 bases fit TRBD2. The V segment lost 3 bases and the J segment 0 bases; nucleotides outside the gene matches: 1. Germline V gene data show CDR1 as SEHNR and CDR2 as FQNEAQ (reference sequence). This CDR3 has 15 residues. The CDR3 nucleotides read TGTGCCAGCAGCTTCGGACTAGCGGACCAAGAGACCCAGTACTTC. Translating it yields CASSFGLADQETQYF. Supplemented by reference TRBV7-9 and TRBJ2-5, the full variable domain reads DTGVSQNPRHKITKRGQNVTFRCDPISEHNRLYWYRQTLGQGPEFLTYFQNEAQLEKSRLLSDRFSAERPKGSFSTLEIQRTEQGDSAMYLCASSFGLADQETQYFGPGTRLLVL.

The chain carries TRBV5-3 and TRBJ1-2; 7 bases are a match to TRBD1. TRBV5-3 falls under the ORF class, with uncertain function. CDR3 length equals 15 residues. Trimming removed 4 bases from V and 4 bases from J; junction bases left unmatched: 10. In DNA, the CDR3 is TGTGCCAGAAGCAGGGGTCAACGGACAGGCTATGGCTACACCTTC. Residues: CARSRGQRTGYGYTF.

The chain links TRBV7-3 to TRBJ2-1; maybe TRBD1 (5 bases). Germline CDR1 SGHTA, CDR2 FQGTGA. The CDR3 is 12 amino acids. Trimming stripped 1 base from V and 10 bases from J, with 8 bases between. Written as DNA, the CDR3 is TGTGCCAGCAGCTTAATCAGGGAAGAGCAGTTCTTC. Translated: CASSLIREEQFF.

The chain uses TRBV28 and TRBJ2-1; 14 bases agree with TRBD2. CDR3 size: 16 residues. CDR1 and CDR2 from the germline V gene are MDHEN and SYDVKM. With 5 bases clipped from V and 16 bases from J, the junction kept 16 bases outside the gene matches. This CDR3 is CASSQPMQTSGGARFF. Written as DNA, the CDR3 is TGTGCCAGCAGTCAACCCATGCAGACTAGCGGGGGGGCCCGATTCTTC.

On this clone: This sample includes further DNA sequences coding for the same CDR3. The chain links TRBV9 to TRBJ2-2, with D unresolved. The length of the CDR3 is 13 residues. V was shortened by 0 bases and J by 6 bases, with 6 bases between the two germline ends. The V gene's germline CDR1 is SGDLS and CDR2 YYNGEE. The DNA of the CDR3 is TGTGCCAGCAGCGTAGATGGAGCCGGGGAGCTGTTTTTT. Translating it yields CASSVDGAGELFF.

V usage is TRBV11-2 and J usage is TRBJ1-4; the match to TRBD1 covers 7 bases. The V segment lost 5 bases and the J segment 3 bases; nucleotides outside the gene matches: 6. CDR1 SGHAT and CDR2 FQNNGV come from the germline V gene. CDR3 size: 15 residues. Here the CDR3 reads CASSPRGTANEKLFF. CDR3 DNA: TGTGCCAGCAGCCCGCGCGGGACAGCTAATGAAAAACTGTTTTTT.

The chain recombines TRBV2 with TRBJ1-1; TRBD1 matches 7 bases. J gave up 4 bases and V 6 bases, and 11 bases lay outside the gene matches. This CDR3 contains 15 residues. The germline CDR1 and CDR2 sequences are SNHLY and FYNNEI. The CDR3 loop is CASRARQGLGTEAFF. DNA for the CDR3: TGTGCCAGCAGGGCCCGACAGGGCCTGGGCACTGAAGCTTTCTTT.

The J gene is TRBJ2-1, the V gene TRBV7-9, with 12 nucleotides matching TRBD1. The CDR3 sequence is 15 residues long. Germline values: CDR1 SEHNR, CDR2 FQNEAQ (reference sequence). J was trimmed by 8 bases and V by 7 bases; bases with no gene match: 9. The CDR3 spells CASIPRDRGQDEQFF. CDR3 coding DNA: TGTGCCAGCATCCCTCGGGACAGGGGGCAGGATGAGCAGTTCTTC. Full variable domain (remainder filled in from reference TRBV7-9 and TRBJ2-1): DTGVSQNPRHKITKRGQNVTFRCDPISEHNRLYWYRQTLGQGPEFLTYFQNEAQLEKSRLLSDRFSAERPKGSFSTLEIQRTEQGDSAMYLCASIPRDRGQDEQFFGPGTRLTVL.

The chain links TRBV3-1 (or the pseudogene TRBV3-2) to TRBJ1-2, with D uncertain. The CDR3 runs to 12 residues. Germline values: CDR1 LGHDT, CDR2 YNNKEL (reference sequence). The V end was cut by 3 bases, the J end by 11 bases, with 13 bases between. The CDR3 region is CASSHPPGVYTF. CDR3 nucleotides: TGTGCCAGCAGCCATCCTCCCGGGGTTTACACCTTC.

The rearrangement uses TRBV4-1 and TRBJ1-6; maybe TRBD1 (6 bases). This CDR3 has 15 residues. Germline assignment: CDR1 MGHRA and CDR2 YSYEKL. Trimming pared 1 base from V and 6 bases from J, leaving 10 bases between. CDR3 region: CASSQGLQGNSPLHF. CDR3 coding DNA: TGCGCCAGCAGCCAAGGTCTACAGGGTAATTCACCCCTCCACTTT.